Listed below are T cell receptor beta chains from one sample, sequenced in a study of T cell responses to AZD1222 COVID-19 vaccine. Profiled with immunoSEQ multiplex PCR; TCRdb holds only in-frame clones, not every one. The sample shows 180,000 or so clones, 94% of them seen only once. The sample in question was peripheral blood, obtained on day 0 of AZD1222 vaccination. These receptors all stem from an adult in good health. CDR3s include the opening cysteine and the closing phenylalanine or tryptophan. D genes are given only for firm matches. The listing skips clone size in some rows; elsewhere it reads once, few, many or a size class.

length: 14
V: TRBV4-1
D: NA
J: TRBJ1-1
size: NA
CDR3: CASSQPTGTTEAFF
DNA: TGCGCCAGCAGCCAGCCGACAGGTACCACTGAAGCTTTCTTT

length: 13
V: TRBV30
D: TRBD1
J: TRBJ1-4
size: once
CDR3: CACSGQLNEKLFF
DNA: TGTGCCTGTTCGGGACAGCTTAATGAAAAACTGTTTTTT

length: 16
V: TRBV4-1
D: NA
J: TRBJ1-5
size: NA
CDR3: CASSQGGRGRNQPQHF
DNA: TGCGCCAGCAGCCAAGGAGGGCGGGGTCGGAATCAGCCCCAGCATTTT

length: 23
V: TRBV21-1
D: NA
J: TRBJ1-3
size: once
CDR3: CASSKARGRGRIVAPSSGNTIYF
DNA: TGTGCCAGCAGCAAAGCACGGGGGAGGGGGCGCATTGTGGCTCCGAGCTCTGGAAACACCATATATTTT

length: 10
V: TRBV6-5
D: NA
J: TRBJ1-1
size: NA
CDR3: CASAGEKAFF
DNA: TGTGCCAGCGCGGGTGAAAAAGCTTTCTTT

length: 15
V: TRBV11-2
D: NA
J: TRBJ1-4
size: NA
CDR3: CASSGRGGYGEKLFF
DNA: TGTGCCAGCAGCGGCAGAGGGGGTTACGGTGAAAAACTGTTTTTT

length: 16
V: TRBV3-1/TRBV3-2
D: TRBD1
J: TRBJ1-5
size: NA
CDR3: CASSQKVTGTAQPQHF
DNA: TGTGCCAGCAGCCAAAAAGTTACCGGGACAGCCCAGCCCCAGCATTTT

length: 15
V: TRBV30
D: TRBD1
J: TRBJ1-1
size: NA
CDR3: CAFKTGGLRNTEAFF
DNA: TGTGCCTTTAAGACAGGGGGCTTACGGAACACTGAAGCTTTCTTT

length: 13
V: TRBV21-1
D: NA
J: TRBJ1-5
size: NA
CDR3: CASSKRRPQPQHF
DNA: TGTGCCAGCAGCAAACGTAGACCCCAGCCCCAGCATTTT

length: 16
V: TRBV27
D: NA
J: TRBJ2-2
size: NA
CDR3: CASSPVGRSNTGELFF
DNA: TGTGCCAGCAGTCCCGTAGGACGGTCGAACACCGGGGAGCTGTTTTTT

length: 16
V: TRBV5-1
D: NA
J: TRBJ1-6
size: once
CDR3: CASSLGGDRFNSPLHF
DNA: TGCGCCAGCAGCTTGGGGGGAGACAGGTTTAATTCACCCCTCCACTTT

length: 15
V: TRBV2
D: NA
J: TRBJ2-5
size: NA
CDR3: CASSETGRDGETQYF
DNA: TGTGCCAGCAGTGAGACGGGGCGGGATGGAGAGACCCAGTACTTC

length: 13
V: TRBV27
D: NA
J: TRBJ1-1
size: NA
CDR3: CASRRGWNTEAFF
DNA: TGTGCCAGCAGAAGGGGTTGGAACACTGAAGCTTTCTTT

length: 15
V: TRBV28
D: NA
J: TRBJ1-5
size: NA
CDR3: CASSSGQGNDQPQHF
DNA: NA

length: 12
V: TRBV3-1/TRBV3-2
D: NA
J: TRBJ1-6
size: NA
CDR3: CASSQAPSPLHF
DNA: TGTGCCAGCAGCCAAGCTCCCTCACCCCTCCACTTT

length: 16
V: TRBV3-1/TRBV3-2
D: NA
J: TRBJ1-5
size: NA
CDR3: CASSQRTSGSNQPQHF
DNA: TGTGCCAGCAGCCAAAGAACCTCAGGTTCCAATCAGCCCCAGCATTTT

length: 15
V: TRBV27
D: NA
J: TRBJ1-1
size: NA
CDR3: CASGTGSTGPTEAFF
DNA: TGTGCCAGCGGAACCGGGTCTACAGGCCCCACTGAAGCTTTCTTT

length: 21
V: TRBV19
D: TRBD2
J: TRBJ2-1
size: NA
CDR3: CASSIRLAEYLSMSSYNEQFF
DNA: TGTGCCAGTAGTATAAGACTAGCGGAGTATTTATCGATGAGCTCCTACAATGAGCAGTTCTTC

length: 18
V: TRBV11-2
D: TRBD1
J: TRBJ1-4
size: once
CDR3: CASSLFRETGGTNEKLFF
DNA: TGTGCCAGCAGCTTATTTCGGGAGACAGGGGGGACTAATGAAAAACTGTTTTTT

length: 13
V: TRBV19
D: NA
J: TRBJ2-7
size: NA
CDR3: CASSGYDRNEQYF
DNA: TGTGCCAGTAGTGGATACGACCGGAACGAGCAGTACTTC

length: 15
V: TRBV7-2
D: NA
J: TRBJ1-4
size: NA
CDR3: CASSLVWGTNEKLFF
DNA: TGTGCCAGCAGCTTAGTTTGGGGAACTAATGAAAAACTGTTTTTT

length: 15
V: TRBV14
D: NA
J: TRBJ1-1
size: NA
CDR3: CASSHRLGGETEAFF
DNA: TGTGCCAGCAGCCATCGGCTGGGTGGGGAAACTGAAGCTTTCTTT

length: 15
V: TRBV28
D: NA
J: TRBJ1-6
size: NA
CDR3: CASSLLSSYNSPLHF
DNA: TGTGCCAGCAGTTTACTTAGCTCCTATAATTCACCCCTCCACTTT

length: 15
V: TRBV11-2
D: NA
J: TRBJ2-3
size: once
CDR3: CASSPRRALPDTQYF
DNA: TGTGCCAGCAGCCCCCGCCGGGCCCTCCCAGATACGCAGTATTTT

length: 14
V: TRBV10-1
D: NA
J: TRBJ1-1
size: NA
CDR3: CASRAEGDGTEAFF
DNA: TGCGCCAGCAGGGCAGAGGGGGACGGCACTGAAGCTTTCTTT

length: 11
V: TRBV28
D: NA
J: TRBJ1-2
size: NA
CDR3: CASSDTYGYTF
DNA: TGTGCCAGCAGCGACACCTATGGCTACACCTTC

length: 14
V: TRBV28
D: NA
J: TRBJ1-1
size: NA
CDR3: CASQTLTLNTEAFF
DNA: TGTGCCAGCCAAACACTAACCCTAAACACTGAAGCTTTCTTT

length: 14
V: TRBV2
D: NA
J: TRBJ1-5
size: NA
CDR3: CASSEDGENQPQHF
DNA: TGTGCCAGCAGTGAGGATGGGGAAAATCAGCCCCAGCATTTT

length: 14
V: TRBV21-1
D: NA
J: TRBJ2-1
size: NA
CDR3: CASSGGTSLNEQFF
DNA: TGTGCCAGCAGCGGCGGGACTAGCCTGAATGAGCAGTTCTTC

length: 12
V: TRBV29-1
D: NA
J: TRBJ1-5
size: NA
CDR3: CSVIQGNQPQHF
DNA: TGCAGCGTGATTCAGGGCAATCAGCCCCAGCATTTT

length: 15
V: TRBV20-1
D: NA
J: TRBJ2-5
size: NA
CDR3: CSASVVRRGQETQYF
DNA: TGCAGTGCTAGTGTCGTCAGGAGGGGGCAAGAGACCCAGTACTTC

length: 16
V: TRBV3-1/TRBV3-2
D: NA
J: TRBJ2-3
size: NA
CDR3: CASSRGAGRGTDTQYF
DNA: TGTGCCAGCAGCCGCGGAGCGGGCCGGGGCACAGATACGCAGTATTTT

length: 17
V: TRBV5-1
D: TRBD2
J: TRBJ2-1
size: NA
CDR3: CASSSSGRAFTYNEQFF
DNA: TGCGCCAGCAGCTCGAGCGGGAGGGCCTTCACCTACAATGAGCAGTTCTTC

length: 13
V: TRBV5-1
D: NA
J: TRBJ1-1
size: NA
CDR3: CASSFDTNTEAFF
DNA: TGCGCCAGCAGCTTCGACACCAACACTGAAGCTTTCTTT

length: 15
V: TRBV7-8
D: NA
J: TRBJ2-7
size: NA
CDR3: CASSSGPSSALEQYF
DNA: TGTGCCAGCAGCTCCGGTCCTAGCAGTGCCCTCGAGCAGTACTTC

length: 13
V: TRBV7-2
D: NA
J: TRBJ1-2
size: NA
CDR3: CASSLYQGFGYTF
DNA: TGTGCCAGCAGCTTATACCAGGGGTTTGGCTACACCTTC

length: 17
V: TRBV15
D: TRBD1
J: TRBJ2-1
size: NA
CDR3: CATSREPPGTGVGEQFF
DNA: TGTGCCACCAGCAGAGAACCTCCCGGGACAGGGGTTGGCGAGCAGTTCTTC

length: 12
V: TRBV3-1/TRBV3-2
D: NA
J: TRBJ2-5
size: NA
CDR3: CASSQSRETQYF
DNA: TGTGCCAGCAGCCAGTCCAGGGAGACCCAGTACTTC

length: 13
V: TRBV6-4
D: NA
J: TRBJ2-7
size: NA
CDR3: CARGVVGLYEQYF
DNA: TGTGCCAGAGGGGTGGTCGGGCTCTACGAGCAGTACTTC

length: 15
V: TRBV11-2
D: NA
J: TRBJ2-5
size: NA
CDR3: CASSLGIRAPETQYF
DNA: TGTGCCAGCAGCTTAGGAATCCGGGCTCCGGAGACCCAGTACTTC

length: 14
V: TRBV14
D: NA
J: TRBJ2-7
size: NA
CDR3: CASSQDLTVRRQYF
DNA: TGTGCCAGCAGCCAAGATCTCACAGTCCGAAGGCAGTACTTC

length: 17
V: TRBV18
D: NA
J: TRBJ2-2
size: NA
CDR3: CASSPLGQGPNTGELFF
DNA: TGTGCCAGCTCACCACTCGGGCAGGGGCCGAACACCGGGGAGCTGTTTTTT

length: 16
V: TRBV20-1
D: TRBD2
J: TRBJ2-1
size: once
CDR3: CSASVAGGPSTSEQFF
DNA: TGCAGTGCTAGTGTAGCGGGAGGGCCGTCTACCAGTGAGCAGTTCTTC